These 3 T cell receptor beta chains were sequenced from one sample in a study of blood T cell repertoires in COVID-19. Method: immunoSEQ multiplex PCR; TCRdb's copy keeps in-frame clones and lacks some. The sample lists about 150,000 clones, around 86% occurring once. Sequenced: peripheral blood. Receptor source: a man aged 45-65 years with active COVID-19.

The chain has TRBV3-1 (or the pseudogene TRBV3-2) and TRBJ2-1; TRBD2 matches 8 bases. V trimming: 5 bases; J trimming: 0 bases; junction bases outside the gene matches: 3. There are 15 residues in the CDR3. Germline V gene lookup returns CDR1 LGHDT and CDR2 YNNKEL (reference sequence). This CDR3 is CASSLRGASYNEQFF. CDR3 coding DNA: TGTGCCAGCAGCTTGCGGGGGGCCTCCTACAATGAGCAGTTCTTC.

CDR3: CASSQLAGAATDTQYF. For the CDR3, the DNA is TGTGCCAGCAGCCAGCTAGCGGGGGCCGCCACAGATACGCAGTATTTT. The V and J genes are TRBV14 and TRBJ2-3, with 10 bases aligning to TRBD2. The CDR3 is 16 amino acids. The J segment lost 2 bases and the V segment lost 3 bases, leaving 5 bases of the junction unmatched. Per the germline V gene, CDR1 is SGHDN and CDR2 is FVKESK.

Here the CDR3 DNA reads TGTGCCTGGAGAGCGTGGAGCACAGATACGCAGTATTTT. Protein: CAWRAWSTDTQYF. This chain joins TRBV30 and TRBJ2-3; D is ambiguous. CDR3 length equals 13 residues. Trimming cost V 3 bases and J 0 bases, with 7 bases left between them. Per germline, CDR1 GTSNPN and CDR2 SVGIG (reference sequence). Based on the CDR3 plus reference TRBV30 and TRBJ2-3, the full variable domain is SQTIHQWPATLVQPVGSPLSLECTVEGTSNPNLYWYRQAAGRGLQLLFYSVGIGQISSEVPQNLSASRPQDRQFILSSKKLLLSDSGFYLCAWRAWSTDTQYFGPGTRLTVL.